The rows below give T cell receptor beta chains drawn from one sample of a study of T-cell memory formation after mild COVID-19. TCRdb redid the calling of the 5' RACE reads with MiXCR, one entry per CDR3 protein. The profile covers approximately 480,000 distinct CDR3 sequences, with 15% to 20% appearing a single time and 10% to 15% taken by the ten largest. The material sequenced was PBMCs or a T cell subset sorted from them (not recorded which). All receptors derive from an adult woman who had mild COVID-19 (a few samples of this study predate the infection). Cell type and time point are not known. Each CDR3 is given with its conserved first and last residue.

v_call	j_call	cdr3_aa
TRBV13	TRBJ2-7	CASSFTGTYEQYF
TRBV2	TRBJ2-1	CASSDLSSGRASYNEQFF
TRBV4-3	TRBJ2-7	CASSQRTGNEQYF
TRBV29-1	TRBJ2-7	CSVDTAGGPYEQYF
TRBV12-3/TRBV12-4	TRBJ2-2	CASSSRRLGGSNTGELFF
TRBV9	TRBJ2-3	CASSVGTSTDTQYF
TRBV4-3	TRBJ2-1	CASSQETRTSGYNEQFF
TRBV10-3	TRBJ1-2	CAISESAGANYGYTF
TRBV24-1	TRBJ2-1	CATSRGINEQFF
TRBV6-5	TRBJ2-1	CASIAGQGAGNEQFF
TRBV3-1	TRBJ2-5	CASSQGRGYSETQYF
TRBV27	TRBJ2-7	CASSLWSGSLYEQYF
TRBV12-2	TRBJ2-7	CASRLVPAAEQYF
TRBV9	TRBJ2-3	CASSKKGTGTDTQYF
TRBV5-1	TRBJ2-7	CASSLVAGGPGTYEQYF
TRBV6-2/TRBV6-3	TRBJ2-5	CASRLTSGKETQYF
TRBV9	TRBJ2-2	CASREREAGGELFF
TRBV7-9	TRBJ2-4	CASSDIAAIKLAKNIQYF
TRBV20-1	TRBJ1-2	CSARRGRETYGYTF
TRBV20-1	TRBJ2-1	CSARSDGTSGSVRSSEQFF
TRBV28	TRBJ1-2	CASSLGDRAYGYTF
TRBV27	TRBJ1-5	CASSPQGYGNQPQHF
TRBV5-1	TRBJ2-7	CASSLEAGYYEQYF
TRBV12-3/TRBV12-4	TRBJ2-3	CASSRSDTDTQYF
TRBV30	TRBJ1-5	CAWSRGANQPQHF
TRBV29-1	TRBJ2-5	CSVDRTGGQETQYF
TRBV30	TRBJ2-6	CAWAGLAGAYGANVLTF
TRBV7-2	TRBJ2-5	CASSLRAGLQETQYF
TRBV12-3/TRBV12-4	TRBJ1-3	CASSGRAGESGNTIYF
TRBV21-1	TRBJ2-7	CASSKQRRVSSYEQYF
TRBV12-3/TRBV12-4	TRBJ2-3	CASSAFTGVTDTQYF
TRBV7-7	TRBJ2-2	CASSLGDSAGELFF
TRBV29-1	TRBJ1-2	CSVDLLRAGTF
TRBV24-1	TRBJ2-6	CATTDSRSGANVLTF
TRBV4-2	TRBJ2-1	CASSLDRTSGYNEQFF
TRBV12-3/TRBV12-4	TRBJ1-2	CASSPSGRGAYGYTF
TRBV7-2	TRBJ2-1	CASSLDTGYPLGSYNEQFF
TRBV9	TRBJ1-6	CASSVQGGNSPLHF
TRBV20-1	TRBJ2-7	CSARTSGGRVEQYF
TRBV14	TRBJ2-2	CASSQIRGQTGELFF
TRBV12-3/TRBV12-4	TRBJ2-2	CASTPFTGELFF
TRBV18	TRBJ2-1	CASSPHDRGEQFF
TRBV30	TRBJ2-7	CAWSRDRAIEQYF
TRBV29-1	TRBJ1-1	CSVGLGTEEFEAFF
TRBV20-1	TRBJ1-4	CSAREDGNEKLFF
TRBV14	TRBJ2-5	CASSQSVVSWTQYF
TRBV5-6	TRBJ2-1	CASSFGYRGNRNEQFF
TRBV7-3	TRBJ2-1	CASSLGGTSAYNEQFF